The rows below give T cell receptor beta chains drawn from one sample of a study of identical twins. TCRdb called the 5' RACE reads again in MiXCR, with one record for every CDR3 protein. The data hold some 730,000 distinct CDR3 sequences, with roughly 18% observed a single time. These data were also filed under a second study, of T cells expressing NK-cell markers.

The specimen sequenced was PBMCs. The receptors here all came from a woman between 18 and 29 years old in good health. Both conserved end residues are trimmed from each CDR3. Expanded clones are given a class, and other clones once, few, many or no size at all.

size,J,V,CDR3
once,TRBJ2-7,TRBV6-5,ASSYLGGVREQY
NA,TRBJ2-7,TRBV6-2/TRBV6-3,ASSYLQLSSYEQY
NA,TRBJ2-1,TRBV20-1,SASTVGQGFREQF
many,TRBJ2-7,TRBV10-3,AISGTGGNEQY
few,TRBJ2-5,TRBV6-1,ASNPSVGQETQY
NA,TRBJ2-7,TRBV30,AHGQAYEQY
few,TRBJ2-2,TRBV29-1,SVLPLPRRPGVGELF
NA,TRBJ1-5,TRBV6-4,ACRESNQPQH
NA,TRBJ2-1,TRBV7-3,ASSFMRGGGHEQF
NA,TRBJ2-2,TRBV7-3,ASSPGRGNTGELF
NA,TRBJ2-5,TRBV29-1,SGSRPETQY
NA,TRBJ2-7,TRBV6-2/TRBV6-3,ASSYLGYGFDEQY
few,TRBJ2-5,TRBV20-1,SARDRLETQY
NA,TRBJ1-2,TRBV24-1,ATSDSNRDGYT
NA,TRBJ1-2,TRBV21-1,ASSKRGLYGYT
NA,TRBJ2-6,TRBV11-2,ASSLRGASGANVLT
NA,TRBJ2-5,TRBV5-5,ASSRSGTNVLETQY
many,TRBJ2-7,TRBV6-5,ASSYRVSYEQY
NA,TRBJ2-4,TRBV11-2,ASSLDQRRFAKNIQY
many,TRBJ2-1,TRBV20-1,SARVLGGRARTSSYNEQF
NA,TRBJ1-1,TRBV18,ASSPPAGDTEAF
few,TRBJ2-7,TRBV5-1,ASSLGQGQGGTYEQY
few,TRBJ2-3,TRBV30,AWRWGAAHTDTQY
few,TRBJ2-1,TRBV15,ATSRQGLYNEQF
NA,TRBJ2-7,TRBV20-1,SASVHGAFSSYEQY